This record covers a single T cell receptor beta chain. The table lists this clonotype with many counts. What this receptor recognizes is not known. Base qualities are not at hand, and no much larger clone is one base apart. Amplification of TCR beta CDR3 regions was carried out from RNA transcripts. A first-round RT-PCR of the TCR CDR3 used the HTBI primer set with the Qiagen OneStep RT-PCR kit. A second multiplex PCR round built the libraries, followed by size selection and purification. Libraries were sequenced paired-end with 100 bp reads on an Illumina HiSeq2000. The authors processed their data as follows. SOAPnuke was used to process the raw data, with reads discarded if the reads contained adapters or uncalled bases, had a mean Phred below 15, or lacked an exact constant-primer or identifier match. High-quality paired reads were merged using COPE v1.2.5, and each unique nucleotide sequence was defined as a clonotype. MiTCR v1.1 was used to align the clonotypes against IMGT TRBV, TRBD and TRBJ reference segments. Only V-J combinations with frequency above 0.0001, covering 99% to 99.2% of repertoires, were analysed. The TCS score was defined as F50 (clonal expansion) divided by E x V (chaos), with BLOSUM62-based TCRdist calculated between CDR3 peptides within each V-J. Welch's t-statistics and random forest reduced 514 V-J features to roughly 13, which were used in a naive Bayes classifier (R e1071). TCRdb itself trimmed the public reads at Q25 with fastp, ran MiXCR and retained productive beta chains. Rows with a matching CDR3 protein are joined into one entry that keeps the most common DNA and genes. TCRdb's processing, not the study's, gives the V and J calls here. This sample is represented by 300,000 to 500,000 distinct CDR3 sequences; about 14% of them were singletons. The ten largest clones take up approximately 29% of the sample.

Ophthalmopathy patients had moderately to severely active disease, with a Clinical Activity Score of 3 or more, a NOSPECS grade of 4 or more, and a disease duration of less than 3 months. Exclusion was applied to patients with uncontrolled infections, other autoimmune diseases, pregnancy or lactation. Diagnoses were based on clinical symptoms, serum thyroxine and TRAb, thyroid ultrasound and orbital computed tomography. PBMCs were isolated from around 10 ml of fresh peripheral blood by Ficoll-Paque density gradient centrifugation. Total RNA was extracted using Trizol reagent, and RNA quality was assessed on an Agilent 2100 Bioanalyzer. A distance of 8 bases separates the germline ends of V and J, which lose 1 base and 0 bases respectively. The CDR3 goes from the cysteine to the phenylalanine over 15 residues. Kept here is only the CDR3 DNA, which spans 45 bases and is read in frame from base 1. The germline V gene (reference sequence) gives CDR1 as SEHNR and CDR2 as FQNEAQ.

The data were taken from a study of T cells in Graves' hyperthyroidism and ophthalmopathy (dated by TCRdb to 2018 to 2020). Some background on the complete study: Peripheral blood samples were taken at the time of initial diagnosis, prior to any treatment. The 100 discovery patients were randomly divided into training and test sets at a 7:3 ratio. Once sampling was done, hyperthyroidism patients were given methimazole at a starting dose of 30 mg daily, whereas ophthalmopathy patients were given high-dose intravenous methylprednisolone. In roughly six Graves' hyperthyroidism patients, the study also compared T-cell repertoires from thyroid tissue with T-cell repertoires from blood. The paper describes TCR Vbeta CDR3 sequencing of 135 peripheral blood samples, made up of approximately 40 ophthalmopathy patients, around 78 hyperthyroidism patients and roughly 17 progressor patients. Prospective prediction of ophthalmopathy was tested in an independent validation cohort consisting of about 20 hyperthyroidism patients and 17 patients who later progressed to ophthalmopathy. A discovery cohort of roughly 96 patients, roughly 43 with Graves' ophthalmopathy and over 55 with stable Graves' hyperthyroidism, was used to find distinguishing TCR V-J signatures. Overall study results and their limits: A model built on a 13 V-J signature distinguished ophthalmopathy from stable hyperthyroidism, reaching 87.88% sensitivity and under 84% specificity in cross-validation and 80%/75% in testing. In validation, the model predicted progression to ophthalmopathy with 55% to 71% sensitivity and 72% to 85% specificity, a median of approximately 6.7 months before onset. Most expanded thyroid clonotypes (frequency above 0.001) were also detected in blood, a finding suggesting that blood repertoires may reflect thyroid immune responses. No statistical method was used to set the sample size in advance, and investigators knew the group allocation.

The sequenced sample was blood. The V and J genes are TRBV7-9 and TRBJ2-3; TRBD2 might be the D gene, on 5 matching bases. The TCR comes from a man aged 50-59 years with Graves' ophthalmopathy. CDR3 sequence: CASSLGPSSTDTQYF. The bases read TGTGCCAGCAGCTTAGGGCCTAGCAGCACAGATACGCAGTATTTT.